The TCR beta chain under discussion was sequenced for a study of shared clonotypes between healthy human individuals. Some clones are missing from TCRdb's copy, which holds only in-frame ones; the method was immunoSEQ multiplex PCR. The top ten clones hold 1.5% to 2% of a sample with about 1.9 million clones, 93% of them seen once. CDR3 length: 14 residues. The germline V gene encodes CDR1 SGHNT and CDR2 YYREEE (reference sequence). Trimming cost V 4 bases and J 3 bases, with 13 bases left between them. Naive-designated CD8 cells lacked CD45RO, were positively enriched for CCR7, and omitted terminally differentiated effector memory CD45RA+ cells.

The sequence came from a man between 18 and 29 years old in good health. Some clones in this sample may be carry-over from other donors' samples. Material: naive CD8+ T cells from PBMCs. This chain links TRBV5-4 with TRBJ1-2; tentatively, D is TRBD1 (5 bases). The CDR3 DNA is TGTGCCAGCAGCGAAGGGGCCTCGGACTATGGCTACACCTTC. Protein: CASSEGASDYGYTF.